This T cell receptor (beta chain) is drawn from a study of blood T cell repertoires in COVID-19. Study summary: There were acute and convalescent COVID-19 samples, and they came from the United States, Italy and Spain. The analysed material was cDNA or gDNA that came from T cells, B-cell-depleted T cells, or PBMCs.

Original analysis: Counts of nucleated cells, estimated from reference gene primer amplification, were obtained. Sequencing was performed with immunoSEQ multiplex PCR; in TCRdb, only in-frame clones are kept and a portion is missing. The V and J calls and clone size are taken from that table; D and trimming were inferred from the DNA. The sample records about 280,000 clones, roughly four fifths being singletons. The CDR3 runs to 14 residues. V shed 0 bases and J shed 4 bases, with 9 bases lying between them. CDR1 is MNHEY, CDR2 SVGAGI, per germline. V and J are TRBV6-5 and TRBJ1-2, with D maybe TRBD1 (5 bases). The source of this sequence is a woman aged 50 to 60 who had recovered from COVID-19. The specimen was peripheral blood. The CDR3 sequence is CASSYSSGSYGYTF. The CDR3 DNA is TGTGCCAGCAGTTACTCCTCAGGGTCCTATGGCTACACCTTC.